This T cell receptor beta chain was recorded in a study of T-cell memory formation after mild COVID-19. Background on the study: TCR clustering was largely donor specific. Study-level points and caveats: Among clones contracting day 15 to 85, CD4/CD8 was balanced, whereas later expanders leaned CD4+.

The CDR3 covers 13 residues. V was clipped by 6 bases and J by 4 bases, with 13 bases between them. Germline V gives CDR1 SQVTM, CDR2 ANQGSEA. TCRdb processed the 5' RACE reads anew with MiXCR; each CDR3 protein has one entry. The sample records over 350,000 distinct CDR3 sequences, approximately 24% being singletons. This clonotype was seen many times. Its antigen is currently unknown. The gene calls are TRBV29-1 and TRBJ2-1; tentative D call: TRBD2 (6 bases). The receptor comes from an adult woman who had mild COVID-19 (a few samples of this study predate the infection). Cell type and time point are not known. Material for sequencing was PBMCs or a T cell subset sorted from them (not recorded which). The CDR3 sequence is CSVTPGGYNEQFF. For the CDR3, the DNA is TGCAGCGTGACCCCTGGGGGGTACAATGAGCAGTTCTTC.